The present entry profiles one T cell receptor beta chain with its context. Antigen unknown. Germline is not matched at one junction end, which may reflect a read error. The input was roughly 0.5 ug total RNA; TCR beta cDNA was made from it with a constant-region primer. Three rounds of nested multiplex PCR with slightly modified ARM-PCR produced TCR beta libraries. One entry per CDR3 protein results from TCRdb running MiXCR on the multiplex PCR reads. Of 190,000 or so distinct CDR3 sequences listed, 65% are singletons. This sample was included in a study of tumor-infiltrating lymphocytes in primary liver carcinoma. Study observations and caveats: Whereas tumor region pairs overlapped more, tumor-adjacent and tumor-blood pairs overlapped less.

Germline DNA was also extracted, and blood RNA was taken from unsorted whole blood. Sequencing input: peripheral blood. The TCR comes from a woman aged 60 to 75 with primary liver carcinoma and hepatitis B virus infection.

This CDR3 reads CARPFGETGGNKPQHF. The CDR3 bases are TGTGCCAGACCCTTTGGGGAAACAGGGGGCAATAAGCCCCAGCATTTT. The gene calls are TRBV6-1 and TRBJ1-5; 9 bases line up with TRBD1. This CDR3 comprises 16 residues. Germline V gene lookup returns CDR1 MNHNS and CDR2 SASEGT.